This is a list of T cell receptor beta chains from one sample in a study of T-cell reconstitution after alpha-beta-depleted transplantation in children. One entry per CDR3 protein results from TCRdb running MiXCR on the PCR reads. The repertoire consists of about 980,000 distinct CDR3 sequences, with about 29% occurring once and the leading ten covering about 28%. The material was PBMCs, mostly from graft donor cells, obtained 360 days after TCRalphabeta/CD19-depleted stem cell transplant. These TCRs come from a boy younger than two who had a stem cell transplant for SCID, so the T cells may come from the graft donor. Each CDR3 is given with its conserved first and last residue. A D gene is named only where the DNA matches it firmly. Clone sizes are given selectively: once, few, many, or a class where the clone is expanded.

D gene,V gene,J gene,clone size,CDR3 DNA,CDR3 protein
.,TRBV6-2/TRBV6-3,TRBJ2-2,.,TGTGCCAGCAGTGTTACAGGGCTGGGCACCGGGGAGCTGTTTTTT,CASSVTGLGTGELFF
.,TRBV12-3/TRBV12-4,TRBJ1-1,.,TGTGCCAGTCGGTCGAACACTGAAGCTTTCTTT,CASRSNTEAFF
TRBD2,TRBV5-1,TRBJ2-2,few,TGCGCCAGCAGCTTGGCCGCTGCTAGCGGGGTCACCGGGGAGCTGTTTTTT,CASSLAAASGVTGELFF
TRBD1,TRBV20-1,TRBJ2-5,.,TGCAGTGCAAGACAGGGGACCCCCCAAGAGACCCAGTACTTC,CSARQGTPQETQYF
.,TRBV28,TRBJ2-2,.,TGTGCCAGCAGTATAGCCGGGTCAGGGGCTGGAACCGGGGAGCTGTTTTTT,CASSIAGSGAGTGELFF
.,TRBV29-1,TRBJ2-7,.,TGCAGCGCTTGGACAGAAGATTACGAGCAGTACTTC,CSAWTEDYEQYF
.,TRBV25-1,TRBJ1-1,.,TGTGCCAGCCAGACAGAGGGCTACACTGAAGCTTTCTTT,CASQTEGYTEAFF
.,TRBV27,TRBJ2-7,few,TGTGCCAGCAGTGAGCTTATAGTAGGCCCATCCTACGAGCAGTACTTC,CASSELIVGPSYEQYF
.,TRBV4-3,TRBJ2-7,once,TGCGCCAGCAGCCAGGTATACGGGGGTTGGGAGCAGTACTTC,CASSQVYGGWEQYF
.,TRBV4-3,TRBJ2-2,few,TGCGCCAGCAGCCAACTCACTAGCAGGGACACCGGGGAGCTGTTTTTT,CASSQLTSRDTGELFF
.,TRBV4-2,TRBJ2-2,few,TGTGCCAGCAGCCAAGAAAGGGGCGGATCCGGGGAGCTGTTTTTT,CASSQERGGSGELFF
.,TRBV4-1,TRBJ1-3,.,TGCGCCAGCAGCCAATTTCCGGGGACTGGAAACACCATATATTTT,CASSQFPGTGNTIYF
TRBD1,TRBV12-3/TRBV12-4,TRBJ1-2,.,TGTGCCAGCAAAAAGGACAGGGCCCCGGGCTACACCTTC,CASKKDRAPGYTF
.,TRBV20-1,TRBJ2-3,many,TGCAGTGCTAGCCTCCCCCTGGGGGAAACAGATACGCAGTATTTT,CSASLPLGETDTQYF
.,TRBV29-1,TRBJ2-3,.,TGCAGCGTTGAAGGAGGGGCCCCAGATACGCAGTATTTT,CSVEGGAPDTQYF
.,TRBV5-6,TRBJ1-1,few,TGTGCCAGCAGCTTTGTCACTTACACTGAAGCTTTCTTT,CASSFVTYTEAFF
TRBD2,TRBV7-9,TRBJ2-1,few,TGTGCCAGCAGCTTAGGAGCGGGGCAATACAATGAGCAGTTCTTC,CASSLGAGQYNEQFF